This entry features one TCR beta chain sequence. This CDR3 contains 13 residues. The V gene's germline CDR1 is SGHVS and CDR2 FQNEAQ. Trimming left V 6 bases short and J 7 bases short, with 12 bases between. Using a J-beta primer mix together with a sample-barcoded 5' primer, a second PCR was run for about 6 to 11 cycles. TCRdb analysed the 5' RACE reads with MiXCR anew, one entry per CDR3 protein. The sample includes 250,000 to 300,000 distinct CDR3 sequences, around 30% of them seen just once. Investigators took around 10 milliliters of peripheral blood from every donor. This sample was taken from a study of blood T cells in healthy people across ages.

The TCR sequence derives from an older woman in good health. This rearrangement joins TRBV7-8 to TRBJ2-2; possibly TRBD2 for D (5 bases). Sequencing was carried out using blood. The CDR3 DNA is TGTGCCAGCAGGTCACTAGTTCGCGGGGAGCTGTTTTTT. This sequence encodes CASRSLVRGELFF.